The 26 T cell receptor beta chains below all came from one sample that was sequenced in a study of blood T cell repertoires in COVID-19. The assay was immunoSEQ multiplex PCR, and TCRdb's table has in-frame clones only and misses some. This repertoire shows hundreds of thousands of clones, 84% found once; its top ten account for 6.8%. Sample: PBMCs or T cells enriched from blood (not recorded which). These receptors all stem from a woman aged 40 to 49 who had recovered from COVID-19.

V gene TRBV28 combines with J gene TRBJ1-1; D might be TRBD1 (6 bases). Germline V gene sequence: CDR1 MDHEN, CDR2 SYDVKM. The V gene lost 7 bases and the J gene lost 0 bases, with 18 bases spanning the gap. CDR3 size: 16 residues. CDR3 loop: CASTLGQFSMNTEAFF. For the CDR3, the DNA is TGTGCCAGCACCCTCGGACAGTTTTCCATGAACACTGAAGCTTTCTTT.

A few counts support this clone. The genes are TRBV5-1 and TRBJ2-2; D gene ambiguous. Trimming removed 0 bases at V and 0 bases at J, with 6 bases between. Germline lookup yields CDR1 SGHRS and CDR2 YFSETQ. The CDR3 has 15 amino acids. The CDR3 nucleotides are TGCGCCAGCAGCTTGGACACCACGAACACCGGGGAGCTGTTTTTT. This sequence encodes CASSLDTTNTGELFF.

In this sample, this clone turned up once. V is TRBV11-3 and J is TRBJ2-2; 10 bases match TRBD1. The germline CDR1 and CDR2 sequences are SGHNT and YENEEA. V gave up 5 bases and J gave up 4 bases; unmatched junction bases: 4. The CDR3 consists of 15 residues. The CDR3 bases are TGTGCCAGCAGCCACCGGGACAGGGGCACCGGGGAGCTGTTTTTT. It yields the protein CASSHRDRGTGELFF.

This sequence joins TRBV29-1 and TRBJ1-1; TRBD1 agrees at 7 bases. The V gene's germline CDR1 is SQVTM and CDR2 ANQGSEA. J gave up 9 bases and V 4 bases, and 8 bases lay outside the gene matches. The CDR3 contains 12 residues. DNA of the CDR3: TGCAGCGTTGGTGGGACAGCAGTCAAAGCTTTCTTT. Amino acid sequence: CSVGGTAVKAFF. Combining the CDR3 with reference TRBV29-1 and TRBJ1-1 gives the whole variable domain SAVISQKPSRDICQRGTSLTIQCQVDSQVTMMFWYRQQPGQSLTLIATANQGSEATYESGFVIDKFPISRPNLTFSTLTVSNMSPEDSSIYLCSVGGTAVKAFFGQGTRLTVV.

The genes are TRBV6-2 or TRBV6-3 and TRBJ1-5; the D gene is possibly TRBD1 (5 bases). V was trimmed by 6 bases and J by 3 bases, leaving 18 bases between them. From germline, CDR1 is MNHEY and CDR2 SVGEGT. The CDR3 is 16 amino acids. For the CDR3, the DNA is TGTGCCAGCAGCGAAATGTGGGGGGACCTCAATCAGCCCCAGCATTTT. Translated: CASSEMWGDLNQPQHF.

In this sample, this clone turned up once. The chain uses TRBV30 and TRBJ2-2; D unclear. Germline CDR1 is GTSNPN and CDR2 is SVGIG (reference sequence). Trimming left V 4 bases short and J 2 bases short, with 8 bases between. The CDR3 is 13 residues long. The CDR3 is CAWNRVNTGELFF. DNA for the CDR3: TGTGCCTGGAATCGGGTAAACACCGGGGAGCTGTTTTTT.

The chain has TRBV28 and TRBJ1-2, with 7 nucleotides matching TRBD1. Germline loops: CDR1 MDHEN, CDR2 SYDVKM. The CDR3 consists of 16 residues. Unmatched junction bases numbered 9, after V lost 5 bases and J lost 0 bases. This CDR3 is CASSLTGDSSNYGYTF. CDR3 nucleotides: TGTGCCAGCAGTCTCACAGGGGACTCGTCTAACTATGGCTACACCTTC.

As concerns this clone: An end of the junction differs from the germline gene, which may be a read error. V gene TRBV24-1 combines with J gene TRBJ2-7, with 8 bases aligning to TRBD2. The CDR3 extends over 14 amino acids. Per germline, CDR1 KGHDR and CDR2 SFDVKD. Here the CDR3 DNA reads TGCGCCACCCGCGGCCCGGGAGGGGATGGCGAGCAGTACTTC. It is translated as CATRGPGGDGEQYF.

This clone was detected a few times. V usage is TRBV7-2 and J usage is TRBJ2-7, with D maybe TRBD2 (6 bases). Between the trimmed V and J ends, which lost 1 base and 6 bases, there was a span of 13 bases. Germline V CDR1 and CDR2: SGHTA, FQGNSA. This CDR3 spans 14 amino acids. CDR3 DNA sequence: TGTGCCAGCAGCTTAGGGTTAGCGGCAAGCGAGCAGTACGTC. Translating it yields CASSLGLAASEQYV.

The chain carries TRBV7-8 and TRBJ1-3; D gene unclear. This CDR3 is built from 15 residues. Germline-derived CDR1 and CDR2 are SGHVS and FQNEAQ. V was trimmed by 5 bases and J by 9 bases, leaving 20 bases between them. CDR3 bases: TGTGCCAGCAGCCGACCCAAAGCCCAACTAGGCACCATATATTTT. Translating it yields CASSRPKAQLGTIYF.

V and J are TRBV5-3 and TRBJ2-3; D uncertain. TRBV5-3 is identified as an open reading frame with a role that is uncertain. The CDR3 length is 14 residues. V was shortened by 1 base and J by 1 base, with 7 bases between the two germline ends. Written as DNA, the CDR3 is TGTGCCAGAAGCTTGCGGGTTCGCACAGATACGCAGTATTTT. Translating gives CARSLRVRTDTQYF.

J is TRBJ2-5 and V is TRBV30; D unresolved. The CDR3 runs to 12 residues. Germline V gene sequence: CDR1 GTSNPN, CDR2 SVGIG (reference sequence). Trimming cost V 2 bases and J 4 bases, with 8 bases left between them. The CDR3 DNA is TGTGCCTGGAGTTTTGGCTCAGAGACCCAGTACTTC. Amino acids: CAWSFGSETQYF.

V and J are TRBV7-2 and TRBJ2-3; D is perhaps TRBD1 (5 bases). Germline V CDR1 and CDR2: SGHTA, FQGNSA. The CDR3 has 16 residues. V was clipped by 5 bases and J by 2 bases, with 17 bases between them. CDR3 protein: CASSPTTVGNTDTQYF. DNA of the CDR3: TGTGCCAGCAGCCCCACGACAGTGGGTAACACAGATACGCAGTATTTT. Combining the CDR3 with reference TRBV7-2 and TRBJ2-3 gives the whole variable domain GAGVSQSPSNKVTEKGKDVELRCDPISGHTALYWYRQSLGQGLEFLIYFQGNSAPDKSGLPSDRFSAERTGGSVSTLTIQRTQQEDSAVYLCASSPTTVGNTDTQYFGPGTRLTVL.

The chain couples TRBV4-1 to TRBJ1-4; the match to TRBD1 covers 9 bases. Germline loops: CDR1 MGHRA, CDR2 YSYEKL. The CDR3 runs to 17 residues. V gave up 2 bases and J gave up 10 bases; unmatched junction bases: 14. This CDR3 is CASSQLHRGRDLVKLFF. The CDR3 DNA sequence: TGCGCCAGCAGCCAACTGCACAGGGGGCGCGATCTGGTAAAACTGTTTTTT.

The gene calls are TRBV6-2 or TRBV6-3 and TRBJ1-1, with a weak D call TRBD1 (6 bases). This CDR3 region has 14 residues. CDR1 and CDR2 (germline): MNHEY, SVGEGT. V gave up 2 bases and J gave up 4 bases, with 11 bases separating them. The CDR3 DNA reads as TGTGCCAGCAGTTACCTCGGGGGGGCCACTGAAGCTTTCTTT. Translated, it gives CASSYLGGATEAFF.

The chain carries TRBV7-7 and TRBJ1-6; 8 bases line up with TRBD1. V shed 1 base, J shed 10 bases, and the junction held 6 bases outside the gene matches. This CDR3 is 15 amino acids long. Looked up from germline, CDR1 is SSHAT and CDR2 is FNYEAQ (reference sequence). The DNA for the CDR3 is TGTGCCAGCAGCTTAGAGGCAGGGGGCAGGTCACCCCTCCACTTT. The encoded protein is CASSLEAGGRSPLHF.

This clone has only one observation. This sequence joins TRBV5-6 and TRBJ2-1; 10 bases match TRBD2. The CDR3 totals 15 residues. J lost 10 bases, V lost 0 bases, and 7 bases had no gene match. Germline V CDR1 and CDR2: SGHDT, YYEEEE. CDR3 nucleotides: TGTGCCAGCAGCTTGGGAGCGGGAGGGCCGGGCGAGCAGTTCTTC. Its protein is CASSLGAGGPGEQFF.

This chain connects TRBV5-4 to TRBJ1-1, with D perhaps TRBD1 (5 bases). Trimming pared 4 bases from V and 9 bases from J, leaving 19 bases between. CDR3 length: 14 residues. Germline V gene sequence: CDR1 SGHNT, CDR2 YYREEE (reference sequence). The CDR3 DNA follows: TGTGCCAGCAGCATACCAACAGGACAAGGGAAAGCTTTCTTT. Encoded protein: CASSIPTGQGKAFF.

The gene calls are TRBV6-6 and TRBJ1-6; the D is unclear. The CDR3 totals 16 residues. Trimming removed 3 bases from V and 0 bases from J, with 9 bases in between. CDR1 and CDR2 (germline): MNHNY, SVGAGI (reference sequence). The CDR3 loop is CASSYDGSSYNSPLHF. Written as DNA, the CDR3 is TGTGCCAGCAGTTATGACGGGAGCTCCTATAATTCACCCCTCCACTTT.

This chain links TRBV27 with TRBJ2-6; 9 positions agree with TRBD1. The germline V gene encodes CDR1 MNHEY and CDR2 SMNVEV (reference sequence). There are 18 residues in the CDR3. Trimming cost V 7 bases and J 0 bases; bases outside gene matches: 10. CDR3 amino acids: CASTERDRALSGANVLTF. CDR3 DNA: TGTGCCAGCACGGAACGGGACAGGGCTCTCTCTGGGGCCAACGTCCTGACTTTC.

This chain uses TRBV28 with TRBJ1-2; no clear D. CDR3 length: 13 residues. Per germline, CDR1 MDHEN and CDR2 SYDVKM. V lost 5 bases and J lost 5, with 12 bases in between. DNA for the CDR3: TGTGCCAGCAGTCTCGAGAGGCGGTATGGCTACACCTTC. Translating it yields CASSLERRYGYTF.

This sequence joins TRBV2 and TRBJ2-5; maybe TRBD2 (6 bases). The CDR3 covers 15 residues. The V gene lost 5 bases and the J gene lost 7 bases, with 20 bases spanning the gap. Germline V lookup: CDR1 SNHLY, CDR2 FYNNEI. The CDR3 protein is CASSLAGTLGGTQYF. In DNA, the CDR3 is TGTGCCAGCAGTCTCGCCGGGACTCTCGGGGGGACCCAGTACTTC.

Concerning this clone: Other DNA sequences within the sample encode an identical CDR3. The CDR3 sequence is CASSPPLRETQYF. The CDR3 DNA sequence: TGTGCCAGCTCACCCCCCCTGAGAGAGACCCAGTACTTC. The chain carries TRBV18 and TRBJ2-5; D gene ambiguous. V was cut by 3 bases and J by 4 bases, with 9 bases left in between. This CDR3 has 13 amino acids. Germline values: CDR1 KGHSH, CDR2 LQKENI. Full variable domain (missing parts from reference TRBV18 and TRBJ2-5): NAGVMQNPRHLVRRRGQEARLRCSPMKGHSHVYWYRQLPEEGLKFMVYLQKENIIDESGMPKERFSAEFPKEGPSILRIQQVVRGDSAAYFCASSPPLRETQYFGPGTRLLVL.

The chain is built from TRBV19 and TRBJ2-1; tentative D call: TRBD2 (5 bases). The CDR3 has 17 residues. V shed 5 bases and J shed 4 bases, with 21 bases lying between them. Germline V gene sequence: CDR1 LNHDA, CDR2 SQIVND (reference sequence). CDR3 sequence: CASSPPWWESLYNEQFF. The CDR3 nucleotides are TGTGCCAGTAGTCCCCCCTGGTGGGAGAGCTTGTACAATGAGCAGTTCTTC.

V usage is TRBV19 and J usage is TRBJ1-2, with a tentative D call TRBD1 (5 bases). V shed 9 bases and J shed 4 bases, with 12 bases lying between them. CDR3 length equals 12 residues. CDR1 and CDR2 from the germline V gene are LNHDA and SQIVND (reference sequence). This CDR3 reads CARTGGGYGYTF. The CDR3 nucleotides read TGTGCCAGGACTGGGGGAGGCTATGGCTACACCTTC.

J is TRBJ2-5 and V is TRBV25-1, with 7 nucleotides matching TRBD1. Germline V gene sequence: CDR1 MGHDK, CDR2 SYGVNS. Losses at the gene ends were 7 bases for V and 5 bases for J; bases not matched to a gene: 7. The CDR3 has 13 amino acids. In nucleotides, the CDR3 is TGTGCCAGCAAACAGGGGCTCCAGGAGACCCAGTACTTC. Its protein is CASKQGLQETQYF.